One and the same sample provided the 25 T cell receptor beta chains below, sequenced in a study of a mutant IDH1 vaccine in newly diagnosed glioma. No antigen has been assigned to these receptors. Time point reported: week 47, end of study. A single vaccine dose contained 300 ug of mutant IDH1 20-mer peptide, and topical imiquimod was used with it. Sequenced by immunoSEQ multiplex PCR; TCRdb stores in-frame clones only, minus some. The table shows about 35,000 clones, with around 87% occurring only once. The source material was PBMCs, sampled from a glioma patient whose treatment included an IDH1 peptide vaccine. The receptors were sampled from a woman in her 30s with glioma.

The chain has TRBV5-1 and TRBJ1-1, with 8 bases fitting TRBD1. This CDR3 has 13 residues. V was clipped by 4 bases and J by 4 bases; unmatched bases: 3. Germline V gives CDR1 SGHRS, CDR2 YFSETQ. CDR3 protein: CASSVQGGTEAFF. The CDR3 coding sequence is TGCGCCAGCAGCGTACAGGGGGGCACTGAAGCTTTCTTT. The complete variable domain, with remaining parts taken from reference TRBV5-1 and TRBJ1-1, reads KAGVTQTPRYLIKTRGQQVTLSCSPISGHRSVSWYQQTPGQGLQFLFEYFSETQRNKGNFPGRFSGRQFSNSRSEMNVSTLELGDSALYLCASSVQGGTEAFFGQGTRLTVV.

This chain uses TRBV4-1 with TRBJ1-1; D uncertain. CDR1 is MGHRA, CDR2 YSYEKL, per germline. This CDR3 comprises 13 residues. Deletions cut 2 bases from V and 0 bases from J, with 4 bases between. The CDR3 DNA sequence: TGCGCCAGCAGCCAAAGCCTGAACACTGAAGCTTTCTTT. Encoded protein: CASSQSLNTEAFF.

V and J are TRBV14 and TRBJ1-3; D is ambiguous. The ends were cut back, 4 bases at V and 0 bases at J, with 16 bases in the middle. Per germline, CDR1 SGHDN and CDR2 FVKESK. This CDR3 spans 17 amino acids. In nucleotides, the CDR3 is TGTGCCAGCAGCCCAGCGGGGTGGAGGGTCTCTGGAAACACCATATATTTT. This codes for CASSPAGWRVSGNTIYF.

The chain is built from TRBV2 and TRBJ2-2; the D is unclear. Trimming removed 6 bases from V and 0 bases from J, with 8 bases in between. CDR3 size: 14 residues. CDR1 is SNHLY and CDR2 is FYNNEI in the germline V gene. CDR3 DNA sequence: TGTGCCAGCAGGACACCGTCGAACACCGGGGAGCTGTTTTTT. As protein: CASRTPSNTGELFF.

The chain recombines TRBV5-8 with TRBJ1-1; D may be TRBD1 (6 bases). The CDR3 spans 15 residues. The V and J ends lost 2 bases and 0 bases respectively, with 11 bases between them. Looked up from germline, CDR1 is SGHTS and CDR2 is YDEGEE. The CDR3, as DNA: TGTGCCAGCAGCTTTCGGGGACATATGAACACTGAAGCTTTCTTT. It codes for CASSFRGHMNTEAFF. The full variable domain, completed using reference TRBV5-8 and TRBJ1-1, is EAGVTQSPTHLIKTRGQQATLRCSPISGHTSVYWYQQALGLGLQFLLWYDEGEERNRGNFPPRFSGRQFPNYSSELNVNALELEDSALYLCASSFRGHMNTEAFFGQGTRLTVV.

The chain recombines TRBV2 with TRBJ1-1; D is perhaps TRBD1 (5 bases). V was pared by 6 bases and J by 7 bases, with 9 bases between. The germline V gene has CDR1 SNHLY and CDR2 FYNNEI. This CDR3 has 11 amino acids. The CDR3 DNA reads as TGTGCCAGCAGATGGACAATTGAAGCTTTCTTT. Its protein is CASRWTIEAFF.

This sequence joins TRBV4-1 and TRBJ2-3; D call uncertain. Germline CDR1 and CDR2: MGHRA and YSYEKL. V was pared by 4 bases and J by 11 bases, with 19 bases between. This CDR3 spans 14 amino acids. CDR3 bases: TGCGCCAGCAGCCCCCGAACAGTGTTCACACGGCAGTATTTT. Protein sequence: CASSPRTVFTRQYF.

This chain uses TRBV4-3 with TRBJ2-7; tentatively, D is TRBD1 or TRBD2 (5 bases each). CDR3 length equals 15 residues. V lost 0 bases, J lost 4 bases, and 13 bases lay in between. Germline CDR1 LGHNA, CDR2 YSLEER. The CDR3 sequence is CASSQEEDIGYEQYF. The CDR3 region has the DNA TGCGCCAGCAGCCAAGAGGAGGACATCGGTTACGAGCAGTACTTC.

The chain links TRBV27 to TRBJ1-1; D not resolved. The V and J ends lost 1 base and 0 bases respectively, with 9 bases between them. The germline gives CDR1 MNHEY, CDR2 SMNVEV (reference sequence). The CDR3 has 15 residues. In DNA form, the CDR3 reads TGTGCCAGCAGTTTATGGGGAGGGATGAACACTGAAGCTTTCTTT. Protein sequence: CASSLWGGMNTEAFF.

The chain combines TRBV5-1 with TRBJ2-7; D is uncertain. Germline-derived CDR1 and CDR2 are SGHRS and YFSETQ. The CDR3 is 13 amino acids. Trimming took off 0 bases at V and 0 bases at J, with 4 bases between the two ends. For the CDR3, the DNA is TGCGCCAGCAGCTTGGGGAGCTCCTACGAGCAGTACTTC. This encodes CASSLGSSYEQYF.

CDR3 DNA: TGTGCCAGCAGGGTTGAGGGGGGCAACTATGGCTACACCTTC. This gives the protein CASRVEGGNYGYTF. This rearrangement joins TRBV5-6 to TRBJ1-2; D perhaps matches TRBD1 (6 bases). V was pared by 5 bases and J by 2 bases, with 13 bases between. CDR1 and CDR2 from the germline V gene are SGHDT and YYEEEE. This CDR3 comprises 14 residues.

This clone was observed once. At one of its ends the junction is not consistent with the germline gene, which may arise from a read error. The V and J genes are TRBV7-9 and TRBJ1-1, with D hard to call. Germline-derived CDR1 and CDR2 are SEHNR and FQNEAQ (reference sequence). This CDR3 comprises 12 residues. In DNA form, the CDR3 reads TGTGCCAGCAACTTAGAACGGGCTGAAGCTTTCTTT. Its translation is CASNLERAEAFF.

CDR3 sequence (DNA): TGTGCCAGCAGTTACAGGGGGCCTGGAAACACCATATATTTT. Encoded protein: CASSYRGPGNTIYF. The chain recombines TRBV6-5 with TRBJ1-3, with 7 bases aligning to TRBD1. This CDR3 is built from 14 residues. Germline V gene data show CDR1 as MNHEY and CDR2 as SVGAGI. J lost 2 bases, V lost 2 bases, and 0 bases had no gene match.

The chain combines TRBV5-4 with TRBJ2-7; no clear D. V dropped 0 bases and J dropped 4 bases, with 11 bases sitting between them. Per germline, CDR1 SGHNT and CDR2 YYREEE (reference sequence). This CDR3 is 14 amino acids long. This chain's CDR3 is CASSLEPLLYEQYF. CDR3 coding DNA: TGTGCCAGCAGCTTGGAGCCCCTCTTGTACGAGCAGTACTTC.

The chain recombines TRBV10-2 with TRBJ1-4; 7 nucleotides line up with TRBD1. The germline V gene has CDR1 WSHSY and CDR2 SAAADI. This CDR3 comprises 19 residues. V lost 8 bases and J lost 0; bases outside the gene matches: 18. CDR3 sequence: CASARDRPESTATNEKLFF. The CDR3 nucleotides read TGCGCCAGCGCTCGGGACAGACCCGAATCAACTGCAACTAATGAAAAACTGTTTTTT.

V and J are TRBV5-1 and TRBJ1-2, with 8 bases matching TRBD1. V gave up 4 bases and J gave up 8 bases; unmatched junction bases: 10. Germline CDR1 and CDR2: SGHRS and YFSETQ. The CDR3 runs to 14 residues. CDR3 nucleotide sequence: TGCGCCAGCAGCCCCCCGACAGGGGAGGTGGGCTACACCTTC. It translates to CASSPPTGEVGYTF.

This chain links TRBV6-1 with TRBJ2-7; D is unresolved. The germline V gene encodes CDR1 MNHNS and CDR2 SASEGT. With 4 bases removed from V and 6 bases from J, the gap between germline ends came to 10 bases. The CDR3 is made up of 12 amino acids. DNA for the CDR3: TGTGCCAGCAGTGCCCCCCCGTCCGAGCAGTACTTC. Its protein product is CASSAPPSEQYF.

The chain uses TRBV19 and TRBJ2-4; no reliable D call. The CDR3 totals 15 residues. Trimming cost V 5 bases and J 0 bases, with 11 bases left between them. Germline CDR1 and CDR2: LNHDA and SQIVND (reference sequence). The CDR3, as DNA: TGTGCCAGTAGTCCAGCGACGCTAGCCAAAAACATTCAGTACTTC. The encoded protein is CASSPATLAKNIQYF.

This clone has just a few counts. The chain has TRBV4-1 and TRBJ1-2, with 8 bases lining up with TRBD1. The CDR3 is 16 residues long. J gave up 0 bases and V 4 bases, and 7 bases lay outside the gene matches. The V gene's germline CDR1 is MGHRA and CDR2 YSYEKL. The CDR3 DNA reads TGCGCCAGCAGCCTCGGACAGGGAGGAACTAACTATGGCTACACCTTC. Residues: CASSLGQGGTNYGYTF.

This chain connects TRBV5-1 to TRBJ2-3, with 10 bases aligning to TRBD2. Germline CDR1 is SGHRS and CDR2 is YFSETQ. The CDR3 contains 16 residues. With V trimmed by 3 bases and J by 1 base, 5 bases remained unmatched. The DNA of the CDR3 is TGCGCCAGCAGCTCAATTGGACTAGCGGGCACAGATACGCAGTATTTT. Its protein product is CASSSIGLAGTDTQYF.

The V and J genes are TRBV2 and TRBJ2-5; 13 bases fit TRBD2. J gave up 13 bases and V 6 bases, and 11 bases lay outside the gene matches. This CDR3 region has 14 residues. Germline assignment: CDR1 SNHLY and CDR2 FYNNEI. The DNA of the CDR3 is TGTGCCAGCAGGGGAGGACTAGCGGGGGCAGACCCGTACTTC. Protein sequence: CASRGGLAGADPYF.

The chain recombines TRBV14 with TRBJ2-2; TRBD2 agrees at 8 bases. CDR3 length equals 15 residues. J lost 3 bases, V lost 4 bases, and 4 bases had no gene match. The germline V gene has CDR1 SGHDN and CDR2 FVKESK. DNA of the CDR3: TGTGCCAGCAGCCTTTATAGCGGGGACACCGGGGAGCTGTTTTTT. Amino acids: CASSLYSGDTGELFF.

The rearrangement links TRBV10-3 to TRBJ1-5; D may be TRBD1 (5 bases). The V end lost 6 bases, the J end lost 6 bases, and 12 bases lay between the germline ends. There are 13 residues in the CDR3. CDR1 and CDR2 (germline): ENHRY, SYGVKD. CDR3 in amino acids: CAIRGDGIQPQHF. As DNA, the CDR3 is TGTGCCATCAGGGGGGACGGTATTCAGCCCCAGCATTTT.

The CDR3 DNA follows: TGTGCCAGTATCTCCTTTATCGAGACCACTGAAGCTTTCTTT. Amino acids: CASISFIETTEAFF. The rearrangement links TRBV19 to TRBJ1-1; D unresolved. This CDR3 comprises 14 residues. V lost 7 bases and J 4 bases, leaving 16 bases between the germline ends. Germline V gene sequence: CDR1 LNHDA, CDR2 SQIVND (reference sequence).

The chain employs TRBV2 and TRBJ2-7; D gene ambiguous. Germline V gene lookup returns CDR1 SNHLY and CDR2 FYNNEI. V lost 7 bases and J lost 2, with 15 bases in between. The CDR3 runs to 14 residues. Written as DNA, the CDR3 is TGTGCCAGCAACGGCCTAGGGCAGGCCTACGAGCAGTACTTC. Translation gives CASNGLGQAYEQYF.